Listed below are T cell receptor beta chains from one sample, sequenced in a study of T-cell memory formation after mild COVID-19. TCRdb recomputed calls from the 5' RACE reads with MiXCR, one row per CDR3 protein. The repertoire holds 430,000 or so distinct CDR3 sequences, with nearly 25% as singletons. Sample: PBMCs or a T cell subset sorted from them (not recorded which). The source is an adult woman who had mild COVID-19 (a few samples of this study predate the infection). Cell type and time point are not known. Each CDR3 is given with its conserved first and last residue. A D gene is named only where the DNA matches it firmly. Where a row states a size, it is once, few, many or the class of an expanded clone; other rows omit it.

CDR3 protein: CASSLSLRENSYNEQFF; CDR3 DNA: TGCGCCAGCAGCTTGAGTTTGAGGGAGAACTCCTACAATGAGCAGTTCTTC; clone size: .; D gene: .; J gene: TRBJ2-1; V gene: TRBV5-1
CDR3 protein: CASSLKGLAPNEQFF; CDR3 DNA: TGTGCCAGCAGCTTGAAGGGACTAGCGCCCAATGAGCAGTTCTTC; clone size: .; D gene: TRBD2; J gene: TRBJ2-1; V gene: TRBV5-8
CDR3 protein: CASSSADFGAQYF; CDR3 DNA: TGTGCCAGCAGCTCAGCGGACTTTGGGGCCCAGTACTTC; clone size: few; D gene: .; J gene: TRBJ2-5; V gene: TRBV7-2
CDR3 protein: CASSPVTSGSDTQYF; CDR3 DNA: TGTGCCAGCAGTCCCGTAACTAGCGGGAGCGATACGCAGTATTTT; clone size: .; D gene: TRBD2; J gene: TRBJ2-3; V gene: TRBV12-3/TRBV12-4
CDR3 protein: CASSLDSIDYEQYF; CDR3 DNA: TGTGCCAGCAGCTTGGACAGCATCGACTACGAGCAGTACTTC; clone size: .; D gene: .; J gene: TRBJ2-7; V gene: TRBV5-6
CDR3 protein: CASFPTTGRRGSSGAFF; CDR3 DNA: TGCGCCAGCTTTCCGACCACAGGTCGCCGAGGGTCGTCCGGAGCTTTCTTT; clone size: few; D gene: .; J gene: TRBJ1-1; V gene: TRBV4-1
CDR3 protein: CASRSGGTYNEQFF; CDR3 DNA: TGCGCCAGCAGGAGCGGGGGGACCTACAATGAGCAGTTCTTC; clone size: few; D gene: TRBD2; J gene: TRBJ2-1; V gene: TRBV10-2
CDR3 protein: CASSLSGVNSPLHF; CDR3 DNA: TGCGCCAGCAGCCTGTCAGGGGTTAATTCACCCCTCCACTTT; clone size: few; D gene: .; J gene: TRBJ1-6; V gene: TRBV4-3
CDR3 protein: CASSLRTPGAYEQYF; CDR3 DNA: TGTGCCAGCAGTTTAAGGACACCGGGGGCCTACGAGCAGTACTTC; clone size: .; D gene: .; J gene: TRBJ2-7; V gene: TRBV27
CDR3 protein: CAISESWGVGNQPQHF; CDR3 DNA: TGTGCCATCAGTGAGTCTTGGGGGGTTGGCAATCAGCCCCAGCATTTT; clone size: .; D gene: .; J gene: TRBJ1-5; V gene: TRBV10-3
CDR3 protein: CASRVGDYQPQHF; CDR3 DNA: TGTGCCAGCAGAGTGGGGGACTACCAGCCCCAGCATTTT; clone size: .; D gene: .; J gene: TRBJ1-5; V gene: TRBV12-3/TRBV12-4
CDR3 protein: CASRAYRGFNTEAFF; CDR3 DNA: TGTGCCAGCAGGGCTTACAGGGGGTTTAACACTGAAGCTTTCTTT; clone size: few; D gene: TRBD1; J gene: TRBJ1-1; V gene: TRBV25-1
CDR3 protein: CASSFPSSNTEAFF; CDR3 DNA: TGTGCCAGCAGCTTCCCCAGCTCTAACACTGAAGCTTTCTTT; clone size: .; D gene: .; J gene: TRBJ1-1; V gene: TRBV7-9
CDR3 protein: CASNRGSPNSPLHF; CDR3 DNA: TGTGCCAGCAACAGGGGGTCTCCGAATTCACCCCTCCACTTT; clone size: .; D gene: TRBD1; J gene: TRBJ1-6; V gene: TRBV5-8
CDR3 protein: CSARIPPMNTEAFF; CDR3 DNA: TGCAGTGCTAGAATCCCACCGATGAACACTGAAGCTTTCTTT; clone size: .; D gene: .; J gene: TRBJ1-1; V gene: TRBV20-1
CDR3 protein: CSARVDRGSSYEQYF; CDR3 DNA: TGCAGTGCTAGAGTAGACAGGGGAAGCTCCTACGAGCAGTACTTC; clone size: .; D gene: TRBD1; J gene: TRBJ2-7; V gene: TRBV20-1
CDR3 protein: CASSPSQGYDYGYTF; CDR3 DNA: TGTGCCAGCAGCCCATCGCAGGGTTATGACTATGGCTACACCTTC; clone size: few; D gene: .; J gene: TRBJ1-2; V gene: TRBV7-3
CDR3 protein: CSAVEGNMNTEAFF; CDR3 DNA: TGCAGTGCGGTCGAGGGAAACATGAACACTGAAGCTTTCTTT; clone size: few; D gene: .; J gene: TRBJ1-1; V gene: TRBV20-1
CDR3 protein: CSVEDGPGVADTQYF; CDR3 DNA: TGCAGCGTTGAAGATGGTCCGGGGGTTGCAGATACGCAGTATTTT; clone size: .; D gene: .; J gene: TRBJ2-3; V gene: TRBV29-1
CDR3 protein: CASSTTGGSYEQYF; CDR3 DNA: TGTGCCAGCAGCACCACAGGGGGCTCCTACGAGCAGTACTTC; clone size: few; D gene: TRBD1; J gene: TRBJ2-7; V gene: TRBV28
CDR3 protein: CASSSPSTGGVMTGELFF; CDR3 DNA: TGTGCCAGCAGTTCGCCAAGTACAGGGGGAGTGATGACCGGGGAGCTGTTTTTT; clone size: .; D gene: TRBD1; J gene: TRBJ2-2; V gene: TRBV28
CDR3 protein: CASSQVVGGTDTQYF; CDR3 DNA: TGCGCCAGCAGCCAAGTAGTCGGGGGAACAGATACGCAGTATTTT; clone size: .; D gene: .; J gene: TRBJ2-3; V gene: TRBV4-3